This T cell receptor beta chain derives from a study of blood T cell repertoires in COVID-19. Turning to the study itself: T cells, B-cell-depleted T cells, or PBMCs supplied cDNA or gDNA.

Some clones are missing from TCRdb's copy, which holds only in-frame ones; the method was immunoSEQ multiplex PCR. This sample has a few hundred thousand clones, with 85% found just once. The CDR3 length is 14 residues. V shed 3 bases, J shed 3 bases, and the junction held 5 bases outside the gene matches. Germline CDR1 reads SGHAT; CDR2 reads FQNNGV. Adults between roughly 18 and 100 years of age took part from approximately 24 US areas. Clinical histories supplied by participants themselves formed the basis of cohort assignment. Symptom resolution, clearance, or two negative PCRs marked donors in Cohort 3 as recovered.

The receptor's source is a woman in her forties or fifties who had recovered from COVID-19. The sequenced sample consisted of PBMCs or T cells enriched from blood (not recorded which). The V gene is TRBV11-2, the J gene TRBJ2-7, with TRBD2 matching 7 bases. CDR3 DNA: TGTGCCAGCAGCTTCACGGGAGGCAACTACGAGCAGTACTTC. The encoded protein is CASSFTGGNYEQYF.